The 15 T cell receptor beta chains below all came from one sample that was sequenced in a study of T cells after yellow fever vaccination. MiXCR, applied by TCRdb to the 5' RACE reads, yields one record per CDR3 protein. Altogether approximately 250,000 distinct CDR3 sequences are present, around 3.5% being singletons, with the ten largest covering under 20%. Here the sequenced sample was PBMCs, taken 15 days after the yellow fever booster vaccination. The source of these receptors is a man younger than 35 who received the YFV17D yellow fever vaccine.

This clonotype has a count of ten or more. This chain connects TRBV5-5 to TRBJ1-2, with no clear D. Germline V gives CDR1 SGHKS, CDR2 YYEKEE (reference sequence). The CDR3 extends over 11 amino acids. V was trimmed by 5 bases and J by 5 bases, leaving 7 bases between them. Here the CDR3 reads CASRFMYGYTF. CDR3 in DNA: TGTGCCAGCAGGTTCATGTATGGCTACACCTTC. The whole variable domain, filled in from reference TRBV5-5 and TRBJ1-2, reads DAGVTQSPTHLIKTRGQQVTLRCSPISGHKSVSWYQQVLGQGPQFIFQYYEKEERGRGNFPDRFSARQFPNYSSELNVNALLLGDSALYLCASRFMYGYTFGSGTRLTVV.

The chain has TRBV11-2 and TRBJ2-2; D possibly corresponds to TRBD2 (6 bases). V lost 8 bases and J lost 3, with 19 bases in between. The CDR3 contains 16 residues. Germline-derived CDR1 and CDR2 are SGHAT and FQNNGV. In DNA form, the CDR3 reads TGTGCCAGCGAACCGCATGGGGGGATCTACACCGGGGAGCTGTTTTTT. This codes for CASEPHGGIYTGELFF.

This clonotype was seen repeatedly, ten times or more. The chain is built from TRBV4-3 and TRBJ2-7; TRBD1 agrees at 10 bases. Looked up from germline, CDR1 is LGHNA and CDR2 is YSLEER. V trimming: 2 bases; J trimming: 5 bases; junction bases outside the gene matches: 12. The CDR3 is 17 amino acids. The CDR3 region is CASSQYGPGQGTHEQYF. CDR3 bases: TGCGCCAGCAGCCAATACGGTCCGGGACAGGGGACCCACGAGCAGTACTTC.

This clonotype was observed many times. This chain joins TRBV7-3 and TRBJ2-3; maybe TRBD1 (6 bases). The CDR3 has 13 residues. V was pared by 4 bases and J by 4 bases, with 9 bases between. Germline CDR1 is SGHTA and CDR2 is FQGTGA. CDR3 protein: CASSWTDADTQYF. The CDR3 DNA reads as TGTGCCAGCAGCTGGACAGATGCAGATACGCAGTATTTT.

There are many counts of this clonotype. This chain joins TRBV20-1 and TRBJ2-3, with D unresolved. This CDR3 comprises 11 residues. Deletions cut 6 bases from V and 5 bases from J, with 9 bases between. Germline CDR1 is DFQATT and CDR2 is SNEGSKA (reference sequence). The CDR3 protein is CSAGWEDTQYF. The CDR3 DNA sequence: TGCAGTGCCGGCTGGGAAGATACGCAGTATTTT.

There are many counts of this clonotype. CDR3 DNA sequence: TGCGCCAGCAGCGGGCCCCACAGGGTGGAGACCCAGTACTTC. Its protein is CASSGPHRVETQYF. This sequence joins TRBV5-1 and TRBJ2-5; D is perhaps TRBD1 (6 bases). Germline values: CDR1 SGHRS, CDR2 YFSETQ. This CDR3 is built from 14 residues. Trimming left V 4 bases short and J 5 bases short, with 15 bases between.

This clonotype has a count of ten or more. The CDR3 spells CASSQGSLRMDEQFF. CDR3 nucleotides: TGTGCCAGCAGCCAGGGTAGCCTGAGGATGGATGAGCAGTTCTTC. V and J are TRBV14 and TRBJ2-1; D is unresolved. V was trimmed by 3 bases and J by 8 bases, leaving 17 bases between them. In germline, CDR1 is SGHDN, CDR2 FVKESK. The CDR3 spans 15 residues.

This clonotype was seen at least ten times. The CDR3 DNA reads as TGTGCCACCAGTGAAAACAGGGGAGGGGATTACAATGAGCAGTTCTTC. Encoded protein: CATSENRGGDYNEQFF. The chain has TRBV24-1 and TRBJ2-1; D may correspond to TRBD1 or TRBD2 (7 bases each). Trimming took 4 bases from V and 4 from J, leaving 16 bases between them. CDR1 is KGHDR and CDR2 is SFDVKD in the germline V gene. This CDR3 spans 16 amino acids.

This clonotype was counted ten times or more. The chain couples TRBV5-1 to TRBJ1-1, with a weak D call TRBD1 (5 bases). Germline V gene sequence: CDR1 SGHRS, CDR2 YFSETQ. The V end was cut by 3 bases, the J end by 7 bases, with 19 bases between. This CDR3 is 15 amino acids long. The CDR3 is CASSSTTGFRIEAFF. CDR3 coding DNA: TGCGCCAGCAGCTCGACAACAGGTTTTAGGATTGAAGCTTTCTTT.

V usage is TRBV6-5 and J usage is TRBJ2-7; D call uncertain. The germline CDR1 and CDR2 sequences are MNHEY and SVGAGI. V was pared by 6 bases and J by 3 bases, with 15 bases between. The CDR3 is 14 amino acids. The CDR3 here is CASSPRKVYYEQYF. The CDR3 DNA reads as TGTGCCAGCAGCCCCCGGAAAGTCTACTACGAGCAGTACTTC.

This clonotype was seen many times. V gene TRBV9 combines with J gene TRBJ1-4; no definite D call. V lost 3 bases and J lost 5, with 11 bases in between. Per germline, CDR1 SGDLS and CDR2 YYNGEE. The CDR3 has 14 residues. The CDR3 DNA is TGTGCCAGCAGCGCCCTCGGTCTAAATGAAAAACTGTTTTTT. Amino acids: CASSALGLNEKLFF.

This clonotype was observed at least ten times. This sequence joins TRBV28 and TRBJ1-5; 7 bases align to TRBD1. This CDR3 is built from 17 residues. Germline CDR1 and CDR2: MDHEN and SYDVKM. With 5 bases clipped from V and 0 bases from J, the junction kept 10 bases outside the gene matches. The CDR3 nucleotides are TGTGCCAGCAGTCCACCCTCAGGGGGAGGTAGCAATCAGCCCCAGCATTTT. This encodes CASSPPSGGGSNQPQHF. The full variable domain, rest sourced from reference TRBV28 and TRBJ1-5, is DVKVTQSSRYLVKRTGEKVFLECVQDMDHENMFWYRQDPGLGLRLIYFSYDVKMKEKGDIPEGYSVSREKKERFSLILESASTNQTSMYLCASSPPSGGGSNQPQHFGDGTRLSIL.

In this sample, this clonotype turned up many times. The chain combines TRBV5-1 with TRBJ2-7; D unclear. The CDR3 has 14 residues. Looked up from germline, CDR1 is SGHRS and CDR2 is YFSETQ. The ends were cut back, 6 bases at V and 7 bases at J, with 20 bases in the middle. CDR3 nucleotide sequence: TGCGCCAGCACCCCATCGACCCTTCTCGGGGAGCAGTACTTC. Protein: CASTPSTLLGEQYF.

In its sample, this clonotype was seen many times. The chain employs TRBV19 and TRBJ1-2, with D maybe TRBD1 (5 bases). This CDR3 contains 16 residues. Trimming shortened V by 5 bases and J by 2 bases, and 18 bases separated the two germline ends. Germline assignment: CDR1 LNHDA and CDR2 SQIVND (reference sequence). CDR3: CASSSFRDGLNYGYTF. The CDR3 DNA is TGTGCCAGTAGTTCTTTCCGGGACGGATTAAACTATGGCTACACCTTC.

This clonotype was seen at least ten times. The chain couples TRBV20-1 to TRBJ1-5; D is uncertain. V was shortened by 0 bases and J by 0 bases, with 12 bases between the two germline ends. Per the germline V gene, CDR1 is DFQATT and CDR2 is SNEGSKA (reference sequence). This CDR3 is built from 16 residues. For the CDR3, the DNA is TGCAGTGCTAGAGACCCCAGTCCTTATAGCAATCAGCCCCAGCATTTT. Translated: CSARDPSPYSNQPQHF.